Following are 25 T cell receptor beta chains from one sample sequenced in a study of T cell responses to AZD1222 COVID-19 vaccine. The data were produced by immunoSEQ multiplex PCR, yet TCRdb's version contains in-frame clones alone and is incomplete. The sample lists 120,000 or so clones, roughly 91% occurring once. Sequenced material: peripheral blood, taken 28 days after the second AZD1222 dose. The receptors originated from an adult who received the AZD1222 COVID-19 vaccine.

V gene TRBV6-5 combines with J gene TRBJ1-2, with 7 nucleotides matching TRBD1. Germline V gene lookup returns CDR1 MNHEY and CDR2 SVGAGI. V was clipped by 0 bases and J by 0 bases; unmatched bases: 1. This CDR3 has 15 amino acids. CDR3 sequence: CASSYSGTANYGYTF. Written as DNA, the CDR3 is TGTGCCAGCAGTTACTCCGGGACAGCTAACTATGGCTACACCTTC.

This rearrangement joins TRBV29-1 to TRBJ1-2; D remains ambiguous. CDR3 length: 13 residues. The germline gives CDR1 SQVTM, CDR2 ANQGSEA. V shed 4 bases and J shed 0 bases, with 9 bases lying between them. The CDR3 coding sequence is TGCAGCGTTGGGGGAGTCGCTAACTATGGCTACACCTTC. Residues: CSVGGVANYGYTF.

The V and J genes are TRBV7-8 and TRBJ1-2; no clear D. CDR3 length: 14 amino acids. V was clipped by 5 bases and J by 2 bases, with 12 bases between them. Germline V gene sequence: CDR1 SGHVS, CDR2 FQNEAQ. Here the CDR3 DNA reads TGTGCCAGCAGCCGTGGTAGGTCCAACTATGGCTACACCTTC. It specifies CASSRGRSNYGYTF.

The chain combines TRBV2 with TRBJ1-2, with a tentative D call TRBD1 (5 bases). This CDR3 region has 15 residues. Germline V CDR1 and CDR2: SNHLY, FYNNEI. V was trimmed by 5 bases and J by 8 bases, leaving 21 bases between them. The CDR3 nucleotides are TGTGCCAGCAGTTTCCGGGACGCAGTGTTAGGCGGCTACACCTTC. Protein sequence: CASSFRDAVLGGYTF.

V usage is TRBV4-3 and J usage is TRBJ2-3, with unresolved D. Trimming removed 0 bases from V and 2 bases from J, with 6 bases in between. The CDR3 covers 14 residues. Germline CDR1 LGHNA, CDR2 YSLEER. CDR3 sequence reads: CASSQEGYTDTQYF. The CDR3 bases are TGCGCCAGCAGCCAAGAGGGTTACACAGATACGCAGTATTTT.

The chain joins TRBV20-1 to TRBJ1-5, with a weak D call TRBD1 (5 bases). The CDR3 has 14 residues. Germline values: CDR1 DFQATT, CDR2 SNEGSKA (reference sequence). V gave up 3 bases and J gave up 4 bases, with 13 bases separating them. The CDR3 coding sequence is TGCAGTGCTAGTCCCGACAGTACGAATCAGCCCCAGCATTTT. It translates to CSASPDSTNQPQHF.

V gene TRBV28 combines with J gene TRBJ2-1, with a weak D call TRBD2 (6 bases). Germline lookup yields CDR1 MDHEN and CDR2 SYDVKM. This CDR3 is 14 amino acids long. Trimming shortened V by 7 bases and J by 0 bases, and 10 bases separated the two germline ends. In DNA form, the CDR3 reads TGTGCCAGCAAACGGGACTCCTCCTACAATGAGCAGTTCTTC. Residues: CASKRDSSYNEQFF.

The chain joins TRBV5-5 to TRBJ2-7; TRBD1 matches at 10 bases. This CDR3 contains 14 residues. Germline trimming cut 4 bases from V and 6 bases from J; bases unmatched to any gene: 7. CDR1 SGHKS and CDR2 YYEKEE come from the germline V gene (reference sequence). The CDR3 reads CASSIGTGAAEQYF. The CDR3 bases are TGTGCCAGCAGCATCGGGACAGGGGCGGCCGAGCAGTACTTC.

This chain's CDR3 is CASSQTSPSEQYF. DNA for the CDR3: TGTGCCAGCAGCCAAACCTCCCCCTCCGAGCAGTACTTC. This chain links TRBV14 with TRBJ2-7; D unresolved. V was trimmed by 2 bases and J by 6 bases, leaving 11 bases between them. The CDR3 runs 13 residues. The germline gives CDR1 SGHDN, CDR2 FVKESK. The variable domain in full, completed from reference TRBV14 and TRBJ2-7, reads EAGVTQFPSHSVIEKGQTVTLRCDPISGHDNLYWYRRVMGKEIKFLLHFVKESKQDESGMPNNRFLAERTGGTYSTLKVQPAELEDSGVYFCASSQTSPSEQYFGPGTRLTVT.

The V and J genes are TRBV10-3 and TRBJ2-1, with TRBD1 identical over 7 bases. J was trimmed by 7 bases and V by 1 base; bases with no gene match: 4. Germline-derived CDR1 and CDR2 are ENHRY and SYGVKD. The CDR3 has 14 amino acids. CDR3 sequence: CAISELDRANEQFF. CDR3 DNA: TGTGCCATCAGTGAGTTAGACAGGGCTAATGAGCAGTTCTTC.

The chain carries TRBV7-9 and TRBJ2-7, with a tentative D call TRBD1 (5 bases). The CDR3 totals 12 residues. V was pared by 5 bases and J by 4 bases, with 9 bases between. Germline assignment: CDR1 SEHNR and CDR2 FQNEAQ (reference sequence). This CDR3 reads CASSPGSYEQYF. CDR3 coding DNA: TGTGCCAGCAGCCCAGGGTCTTACGAGCAGTACTTC.

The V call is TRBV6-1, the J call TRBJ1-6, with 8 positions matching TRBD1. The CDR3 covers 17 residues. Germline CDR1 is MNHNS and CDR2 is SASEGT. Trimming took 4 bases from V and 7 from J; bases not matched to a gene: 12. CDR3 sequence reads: CASSVTGGTGDNSPLHF. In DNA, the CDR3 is TGTGCCAGCAGTGTCACAGGGGGGACCGGGGACAATTCACCCCTCCACTTT.

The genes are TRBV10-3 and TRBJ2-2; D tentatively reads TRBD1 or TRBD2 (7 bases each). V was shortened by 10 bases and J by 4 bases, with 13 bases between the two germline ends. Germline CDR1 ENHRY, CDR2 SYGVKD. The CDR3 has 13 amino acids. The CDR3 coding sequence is TGTGCCACCAGGGGGGAGGGCACCGGGGAGCTGTTTTTT. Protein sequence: CATRGEGTGELFF.

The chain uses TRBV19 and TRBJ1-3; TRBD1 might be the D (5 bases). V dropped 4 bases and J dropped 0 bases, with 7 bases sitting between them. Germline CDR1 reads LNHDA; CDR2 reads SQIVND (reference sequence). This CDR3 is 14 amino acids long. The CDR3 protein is CASSKGVSGNTIYF. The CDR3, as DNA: TGTGCCAGTAGTAAAGGGGTCTCTGGAAACACCATATATTTT.

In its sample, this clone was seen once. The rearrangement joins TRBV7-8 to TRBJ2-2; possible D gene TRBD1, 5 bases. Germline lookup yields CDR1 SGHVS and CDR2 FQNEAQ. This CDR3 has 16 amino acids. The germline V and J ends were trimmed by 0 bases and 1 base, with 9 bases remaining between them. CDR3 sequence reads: CASSLAQGRNTGELFF. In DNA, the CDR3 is TGTGCCAGCAGCTTAGCGCAGGGTCGGAACACCGGGGAGCTGTTTTTT.

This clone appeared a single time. The CDR3 bases are TGTGCCAGCAGCCTCGGACAGGGCGCTGGAAACACCATATATTTT. Protein: CASSLGQGAGNTIYF. This chain joins TRBV7-9 and TRBJ1-3; TRBD1 agrees at 8 bases. V lost 5 bases and J lost 2; bases outside the gene matches: 5. This CDR3 has 15 residues. Germline loops: CDR1 SEHNR, CDR2 FQNEAQ (reference sequence).

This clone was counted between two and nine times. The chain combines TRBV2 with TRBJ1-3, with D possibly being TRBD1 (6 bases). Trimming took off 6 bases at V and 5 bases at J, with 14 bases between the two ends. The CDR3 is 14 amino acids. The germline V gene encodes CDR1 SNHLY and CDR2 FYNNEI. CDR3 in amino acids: CASRAGGVRNTIYF. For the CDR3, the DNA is TGTGCCAGCAGAGCTGGGGGCGTTAGAAACACCATATATTTT.

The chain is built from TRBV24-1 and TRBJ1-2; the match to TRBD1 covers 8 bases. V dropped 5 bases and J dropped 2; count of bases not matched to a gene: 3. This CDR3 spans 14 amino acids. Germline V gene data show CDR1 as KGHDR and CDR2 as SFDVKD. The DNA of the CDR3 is TGTGCCACCAGTGGGACAGGGAAGAACTATGGCTACACCTTC. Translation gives CATSGTGKNYGYTF.

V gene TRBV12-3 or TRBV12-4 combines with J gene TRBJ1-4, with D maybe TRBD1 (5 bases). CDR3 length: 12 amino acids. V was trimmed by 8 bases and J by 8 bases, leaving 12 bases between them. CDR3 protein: CASAWGDEKLFF. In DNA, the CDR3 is TGTGCCAGCGCATGGGGGGACGAAAAACTGTTTTTT.

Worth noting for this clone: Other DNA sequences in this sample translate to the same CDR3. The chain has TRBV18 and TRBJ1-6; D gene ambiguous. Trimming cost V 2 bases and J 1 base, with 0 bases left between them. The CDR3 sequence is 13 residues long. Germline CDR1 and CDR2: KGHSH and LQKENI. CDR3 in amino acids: CASSPSYNSPLHF. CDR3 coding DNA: TGTGCCAGCTCACCATCCTATAATTCACCCCTCCACTTT.

The CDR3 spells CASSIPGLGETQYF. The CDR3 bases are TGTGCCAGTAGTATCCCCGGTTTGGGAGAGACCCAGTACTTC. V usage is TRBV19 and J usage is TRBJ2-5, with D uncertain. Germline assignment: CDR1 LNHDA and CDR2 SQIVND (reference sequence). With 3 bases removed from V and 4 bases from J, the gap between germline ends came to 12 bases. The CDR3 has 14 amino acids.

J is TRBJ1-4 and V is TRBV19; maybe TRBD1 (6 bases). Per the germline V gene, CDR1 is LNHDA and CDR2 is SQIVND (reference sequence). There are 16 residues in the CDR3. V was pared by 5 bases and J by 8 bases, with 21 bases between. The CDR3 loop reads CASSSRGGPGQEKLFF. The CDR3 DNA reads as TGTGCCAGTAGTTCGCGTGGGGGGCCCGGGCAGGAAAAACTGTTTTTT.

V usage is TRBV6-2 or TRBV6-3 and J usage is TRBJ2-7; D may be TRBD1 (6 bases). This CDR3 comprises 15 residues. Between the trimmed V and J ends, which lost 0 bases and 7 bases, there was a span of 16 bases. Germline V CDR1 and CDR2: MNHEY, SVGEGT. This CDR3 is CASSYSGHQTWEQYF. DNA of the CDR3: TGTGCCAGCAGTTACTCGGGACACCAAACTTGGGAGCAGTACTTC.

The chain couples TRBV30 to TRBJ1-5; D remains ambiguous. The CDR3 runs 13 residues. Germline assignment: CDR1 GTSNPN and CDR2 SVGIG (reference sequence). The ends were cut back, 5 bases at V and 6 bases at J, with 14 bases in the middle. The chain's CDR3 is CAWALWAGQPQHF. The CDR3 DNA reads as TGTGCCTGGGCTTTGTGGGCTGGTCAGCCCCAGCATTTT.

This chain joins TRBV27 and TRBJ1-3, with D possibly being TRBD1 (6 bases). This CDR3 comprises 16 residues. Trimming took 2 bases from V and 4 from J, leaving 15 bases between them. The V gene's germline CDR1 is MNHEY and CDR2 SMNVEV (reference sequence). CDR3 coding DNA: TGTGCCAGCAGTTTAGTGGGGGGGGCGCTAGGAAACACCATATATTTT. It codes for CASSLVGGALGNTIYF.